This TCR beta chain is drawn from a study of T cell repertoires in cytomegalovirus infection. MiXCR, run by TCRdb on the reads, gives a single entry per CDR3 protein. The table has roughly 630,000 distinct CDR3 sequences, approximately 25% seen once. This clonotype appeared many times. The germline V and J ends were trimmed by 3 bases and 8 bases, with 11 bases remaining between them. Germline values: CDR1 MNHEY, CDR2 SMNVEV (reference sequence). The CDR3 is 13 amino acids. This chain connects TRBV27 to TRBJ2-1, with a possible D match to TRBD2 (5 bases). The receptor was isolated from a human donor in good health (CMV status not recorded). Some clones in this sample may be carry-over from other donors' samples. Sequencing input: CD8+ T cells from PBMCs. The CDR3 bases are TGTGCCAGCAGTTTTGGCGGAGGCTATGAGCAGTTCTTC. Amino acid sequence: CASSFGGGYEQFF.